Listed below are T cell receptor beta chains from one sample, sequenced in a study of Ad26.COV2.S vaccination and SARS-CoV-2 variants. Sequenced by immunoSEQ multiplex PCR; TCRdb stores in-frame clones only, minus some. The table includes roughly 320,000 clones, around 90% detected once. The specimen was peripheral blood, collected in a trial of Ad26.COV2.S vaccine versus placebo. The receptor set was obtained from a person between 18 and 59 years old who received the Ad26.COV2.S COVID-19 vaccine or a placebo. Both conserved end residues are part of each CDR3. Each record gives: clone size, J gene, V gene, D gene, CDR3 protein, CDR3 DNA. The D gene is left open where the match is weak. Only some rows state a clone size, as once, few, many or a class for expanded clones.

abundance: -; j_gene: TRBJ2-3; v_gene: TRBV30; d_gene: TRBD2; CDR3aa: CAYSPGLATDTQYF; CDR3nt: TGTGCCTACTCACCCGGACTAGCTACAGATACGCAGTATTTT
abundance: once; j_gene: TRBJ1-2; v_gene: TRBV6-5; d_gene: -; CDR3aa: CASSSRGGYTF; CDR3nt: TGTGCCAGCAGTAGTCGGGGAGGCTACACCTTC
abundance: -; j_gene: TRBJ1-1; v_gene: TRBV6-5; d_gene: TRBD1; CDR3aa: CASSYSPGGGTEAFF; CDR3nt: TGTGCCAGCAGTTACAGTCCAGGGGGAGGCACTGAAGCTTTCTTT
abundance: -; j_gene: TRBJ2-5; v_gene: TRBV11-2; d_gene: -; CDR3aa: CASSLEVGTQYF; CDR3nt: TGTGCCAGCAGCTTAGAGGTCGGGACCCAGTACTTC
abundance: once; j_gene: TRBJ2-5; v_gene: TRBV6-2/TRBV6-3; d_gene: TRBD2; CDR3aa: CASSPGTSGGETQYF; CDR3nt: TGTGCCAGCAGTCCCGGGACTAGCGGGGGAGAGACCCAGTACTTC
abundance: -; j_gene: TRBJ2-5; v_gene: TRBV7-2; d_gene: -; CDR3aa: CASSLVGIQETQYF; CDR3nt: TGTGCCAGCAGCTTAGTAGGGATCCAAGAGACCCAGTACTTC
abundance: -; j_gene: TRBJ2-2; v_gene: TRBV5-1; d_gene: -; CDR3aa: CASSLEPGRQSITGELFF; CDR3nt: TGCGCCAGCAGCTTGGAACCTGGACGACAGTCAATTACCGGGGAGCTGTTTTTT
abundance: -; j_gene: TRBJ2-1; v_gene: TRBV13; d_gene: TRBD2; CDR3aa: CASSLGGPSGGFEQFF; CDR3nt: TGTGCCAGCAGCTTAGGCGGCCCTAGCGGGGGGTTTGAGCAGTTCTTC
abundance: -; j_gene: TRBJ2-1; v_gene: TRBV5-1; d_gene: -; CDR3aa: CASSITSSYNEQFF; CDR3nt: TGCGCCAGCAGCATCACGTCCTCCTACAATGAGCAGTTCTTC
abundance: -; j_gene: TRBJ2-7; v_gene: TRBV7-9; d_gene: -; CDR3aa: CASSFGIPRIEQYF; CDR3nt: TGTGCCAGCAGCTTCGGGATCCCTAGGATCGAGCAGTACTTC
abundance: -; j_gene: TRBJ2-2; v_gene: TRBV5-5; d_gene: -; CDR3aa: CASSSVGGETGELFF; CDR3nt: TGTGCCAGCAGCTCGGTGGGGGGAGAAACCGGGGAGCTGTTTTTT
abundance: -; j_gene: TRBJ2-3; v_gene: TRBV10-2; d_gene: TRBD1; CDR3aa: CASSVGTGLTDTQYF; CDR3nt: TGCGCCAGCAGTGTCGGGACAGGGCTTACAGATACGCAGTATTTT
abundance: -; j_gene: TRBJ1-3; v_gene: TRBV3-1/TRBV3-2; d_gene: -; CDR3aa: CASSQPQSGNTIYF; CDR3nt: TGTGCCAGCAGCCAGCCCCAATCTGGAAACACCATATATTTT
abundance: -; j_gene: TRBJ2-1; v_gene: TRBV6-5; d_gene: -; CDR3aa: CASSSDLYNEQFF; CDR3nt: TGTGCCAGCTCATCGGACCTTTACAATGAGCAGTTCTTC
abundance: -; j_gene: TRBJ1-2; v_gene: TRBV28; d_gene: TRBD1; CDR3aa: CASSSTIHRGRSYGYTF; CDR3nt: TGTGCCAGCAGCTCGACTATCCACAGGGGGCGGAGCTATGGCTACACCTTC
abundance: -; j_gene: TRBJ1-1; v_gene: TRBV7-7; d_gene: -; CDR3aa: CASSLDSNTEAFF; CDR3nt: TGTGCTAGCAGCTTAGACTCGAACACTGAAGCTTTCTTT
abundance: -; j_gene: TRBJ2-2; v_gene: TRBV7-3; d_gene: -; CDR3aa: CASSLTESGELFF; CDR3nt: TGTGCCAGCAGCTTAACGGAATCCGGGGAGCTGTTTTTT
abundance: -; j_gene: TRBJ2-2; v_gene: TRBV5-4; d_gene: -; CDR3aa: CASMEGPTNTGELFF; CDR3nt: TGTGCCAGCATGGAAGGGCCCACGAACACCGGGGAGCTGTTTTTT
abundance: -; j_gene: TRBJ1-3; v_gene: TRBV5-5; d_gene: -; CDR3aa: CASSLELGDTIYF; CDR3nt: TGTGCCAGCAGCTTGGAACTGGGAGACACCATATATTTT
abundance: few; j_gene: TRBJ1-2; v_gene: TRBV30; d_gene: -; CDR3aa: CAWMEGDYGYTF; CDR3nt: TGTGCCTGGATGGAGGGAGACTATGGCTACACCTTC
abundance: few; j_gene: TRBJ1-3; v_gene: TRBV4-2; d_gene: -; CDR3aa: CASSPPGVTSGNTIYF; CDR3nt: TGTGCCAGCAGCCCCCCGGGGGTGACGTCTGGAAACACCATATATTTT
abundance: -; j_gene: TRBJ1-3; v_gene: TRBV6-6; d_gene: TRBD1; CDR3aa: CASSPTGGRGPGNTIYF; CDR3nt: TGTGCCAGCAGTCCGACCGGGGGCAGGGGGCCTGGAAACACCATATATTTT
abundance: once; j_gene: TRBJ2-7; v_gene: TRBV5-1; d_gene: -; CDR3aa: CASSPQGTYEQYF; CDR3nt: TGCGCCAGCAGTCCACAGGGTACGTACGAGCAGTACTTC
abundance: -; j_gene: TRBJ2-7; v_gene: TRBV9; d_gene: -; CDR3aa: CASSVGGQNFYEQYF; CDR3nt: TGTGCCAGCAGCGTAGGAGGACAAAACTTTTACGAGCAGTACTTC
abundance: -; j_gene: TRBJ1-1; v_gene: TRBV6-2/TRBV6-3; d_gene: -; CDR3aa: CASSPGARNTEAFF; CDR3nt: TGTGCCAGCAGTCCCGGGGCGAGGAACACTGAAGCTTTCTTT
abundance: few; j_gene: TRBJ1-5; v_gene: TRBV19; d_gene: -; CDR3aa: CASSIVGGSNQPQHF; CDR3nt: TGTGCCAGTAGTATAGTGGGCGGTAGCAATCAGCCCCAGCATTTT
abundance: -; j_gene: TRBJ2-1; v_gene: TRBV15; d_gene: TRBD2; CDR3aa: CATSSSGAFYNEQFF; CDR3nt: TGTGCCACCAGCAGCAGCGGGGCATTCTACAATGAGCAGTTCTTC
abundance: -; j_gene: TRBJ1-5; v_gene: TRBV2; d_gene: -; CDR3aa: CASSFMNSNQPQHF; CDR3nt: TGTGCCAGCAGTTTCATGAACAGCAATCAGCCCCAGCATTTT
abundance: -; j_gene: TRBJ1-5; v_gene: TRBV2; d_gene: -; CDR3aa: CASSGQGGNQPQHF; CDR3nt: TGTGCCAGCAGTGGGCAGGGCGGCAATCAGCCCCAGCATTTT
abundance: few; j_gene: TRBJ2-2; v_gene: TRBV2; d_gene: TRBD2; CDR3aa: CASRRLAGGRSTGELFF; CDR3nt: TGTGCCAGCAGAAGACTAGCGGGGGGGAGATCCACCGGGGAGCTGTTTTTT
abundance: -; j_gene: TRBJ1-2; v_gene: TRBV2; d_gene: -; CDR3aa: CASSEPGDGYGYTF; CDR3nt: TGTGCCAGCAGTGAGCCAGGGGATGGCTATGGCTACACCTTC
abundance: once; j_gene: TRBJ2-1; v_gene: TRBV9; d_gene: TRBD1; CDR3aa: CASSGGDRGTYNEQFF; CDR3nt: TGTGCCAGCAGCGGGGGGGACAGGGGAACCTACAATGAGCAGTTCTTC
abundance: -; j_gene: TRBJ1-5; v_gene: TRBV10-3; d_gene: -; CDR3aa: CAISGIGQPGGPQHF; CDR3nt: TGTGCCATCAGTGGGATTGGACAACCCGGGGGGCCCCAGCATTTT
abundance: -; j_gene: TRBJ2-1; v_gene: TRBV11-2; d_gene: TRBD2; CDR3aa: CASSDSGMTYNEQFF; CDR3nt: TGTGCCAGCAGCGATAGCGGGATGACCTACAATGAGCAGTTCTTC
abundance: few; j_gene: TRBJ1-1; v_gene: TRBV6-6; d_gene: -; CDR3aa: CASSRQKTNTEAFF; CDR3nt: TGTGCCAGCAGTCGACAGAAGACGAACACTGAAGCTTTCTTT
abundance: -; j_gene: TRBJ1-1; v_gene: TRBV5-4; d_gene: -; CDR3aa: CASSLGGIMNTEAFF; CDR3nt: TGTGCCAGCAGCTTGGGCGGAATAATGAACACTGAAGCTTTCTTT
abundance: -; j_gene: TRBJ1-2; v_gene: TRBV11-3; d_gene: -; CDR3aa: CASSLASGRGYTF; CDR3nt: TGTGCCAGCAGCTTAGCTTCAGGACGAGGCTACACCTTC
abundance: -; j_gene: TRBJ1-1; v_gene: TRBV6-5; d_gene: TRBD1; CDR3aa: CASSYGDRGGTEAFF; CDR3nt: TGTGCCAGCAGTTACGGGGACAGGGGGGGCACTGAAGCTTTCTTT
abundance: -; j_gene: TRBJ1-1; v_gene: TRBV4-1; d_gene: TRBD1; CDR3aa: CASSQVGQGNTEAFF; CDR3nt: TGCGCCAGCAGCCAGGTGGGACAGGGAAACACTGAAGCTTTCTTT
abundance: -; j_gene: TRBJ1-4; v_gene: TRBV4-3; d_gene: -; CDR3aa: CASSQAGVGEKLFF; CDR3nt: TGCGCCAGCAGCCAAGCAGGGGTTGGAGAAAAACTGTTTTTT
abundance: -; j_gene: TRBJ2-5; v_gene: TRBV30; d_gene: -; CDR3aa: CAWSVGETQYF; CDR3nt: TGTGCCTGGAGTGTTGGAGAGACCCAGTACTTC
abundance: -; j_gene: TRBJ1-2; v_gene: TRBV5-4; d_gene: TRBD1; CDR3aa: CASSLGQGYYGYTF; CDR3nt: TGTGCCAGCAGCCTGGGACAGGGGTACTATGGCTACACCTTC
abundance: -; j_gene: TRBJ1-3; v_gene: TRBV29-1; d_gene: TRBD1; CDR3aa: CSVEAGRGLTGNTIYF; CDR3nt: TGCAGCGTTGAAGCGGGCAGGGGGCTTACTGGAAACACCATATATTTT
abundance: -; j_gene: TRBJ1-1; v_gene: TRBV7-6; d_gene: -; CDR3aa: CASSPPMNTEAFF; CDR3nt: TGTGCCAGCAGCCCCCCCATGAACACTGAAGCTTTCTTT
abundance: -; j_gene: TRBJ1-2; v_gene: TRBV5-1; d_gene: TRBD1; CDR3aa: CASSLEVPGGANYGYTF; CDR3nt: TGCGCCAGCAGCTTGGAAGTCCCAGGGGGCGCTAACTATGGCTACACCTTC
abundance: -; j_gene: TRBJ1-5; v_gene: TRBV10-3; d_gene: -; CDR3aa: CAISEFGQRGQPQHF; CDR3nt: TGTGCCATCAGTGAGTTTGGACAGAGGGGACAGCCCCAGCATTTT
abundance: -; j_gene: TRBJ2-7; v_gene: TRBV6-2/TRBV6-3; d_gene: -; CDR3aa: CASSYSSAAPYEQYF; CDR3nt: TGTGCCAGCAGTTACTCGAGTGCCGCACCCTACGAGCAGTACTTC
abundance: few; j_gene: TRBJ1-1; v_gene: TRBV4-3; d_gene: -; CDR3aa: CASSQDTTPAEAFF; CDR3nt: TGCGCCAGCAGCCAAGATACTACGCCCGCTGAAGCTTTCTTT
abundance: -; j_gene: TRBJ1-1; v_gene: TRBV6-5; d_gene: -; CDR3aa: CASRQHGTEAFF; CDR3nt: TGTGCCAGCAGGCAGCACGGCACTGAAGCTTTCTTT
abundance: -; j_gene: TRBJ2-3; v_gene: TRBV18; d_gene: -; CDR3aa: CASSPYTGGGTDTQYF; CDR3nt: TGTGCCAGCTCACCATACACCGGGGGAGGAACAGATACGCAGTATTTT
abundance: -; j_gene: TRBJ2-7; v_gene: TRBV19; d_gene: TRBD2; CDR3aa: CASSNGLANEQYF; CDR3nt: TGTGCCAGTAGTAACGGACTAGCCAACGAGCAGTACTTC
abundance: -; j_gene: TRBJ2-7; v_gene: TRBV7-9; d_gene: TRBD1; CDR3aa: CASSSTRQGSEQYF; CDR3nt: TGTGCCAGCAGCTCAACCAGACAGGGTTCCGAGCAGTACTTC
abundance: -; j_gene: TRBJ1-1; v_gene: TRBV2; d_gene: -; CDR3aa: CASILGGEAFF; CDR3nt: TGTGCCAGCATTCTGGGGGGTGAAGCTTTCTTT
abundance: -; j_gene: TRBJ2-2; v_gene: TRBV7-6; d_gene: -; CDR3aa: CASSFNLGRGRGGGFTGELFF; CDR3nt: TGTGCCAGCAGCTTCAATCTGGGGCGGGGCCGCGGGGGCGGATTTACCGGGGAGCTGTTTTTT
abundance: -; j_gene: TRBJ1-5; v_gene: TRBV30; d_gene: -; CDR3aa: CAWTIGSNQPQHF; CDR3nt: TGTGCCTGGACAATCGGTTCCAATCAGCCCCAGCATTTT
abundance: once; j_gene: TRBJ1-3; v_gene: TRBV5-6; d_gene: -; CDR3aa: CASSPRTASGNTIYF; CDR3nt: TGTGCCAGCAGCCCCCGGACAGCCTCTGGAAACACCATATATTTT
abundance: -; j_gene: TRBJ2-1; v_gene: TRBV12-5; d_gene: -; CDR3aa: CASGLTDLRGFF; CDR3nt: TGTGCTAGTGGTTTGACGGACCTCCGGGGGTTCTTC